What follows are 26 T cell receptor beta chains derived from one specimen sequenced in a study of OX40 agonist ivuxolimab in advanced cancers. Repertoires were generated with immunoSEQ multiplex PCR, while TCRdb's copy carries only in-frame clones and drops some. The data show 60,000 to 65,000 clones, more than 90% seen once. The source was CD4+ or CD8+ T cells sorted from blood, collected in a trial of the OX40 agonist ivuxolimab. These TCRs come from an adult with an advanced solid tumor such as melanoma, head and neck, liver or kidney cancer.

V is TRBV5-1 and J is TRBJ2-7; D is undetermined. The V end lost 0 bases, the J end lost 3 bases, and 16 bases lay between the germline ends. Germline CDR1 SGHRS, CDR2 YFSETQ. This CDR3 comprises 16 residues. The CDR3 protein is CASSLVPTARYYEQYF. CDR3 in DNA: TGCGCCAGCAGCTTGGTACCCACCGCGCGCTACTACGAGCAGTACTTC.

The rearrangement uses TRBV5-1 and TRBJ2-3; 8 bases align to TRBD1. J lost 0 bases, V lost 4 bases, and 7 bases had no gene match. Germline V gene lookup returns CDR1 SGHRS and CDR2 YFSETQ. CDR3 size: 16 residues. CDR3 residues: CASSRGTGTSTDTQYF. The CDR3 region has the DNA TGCGCCAGCAGCAGGGGGACAGGTACTAGCACAGATACGCAGTATTTT. The whole variable domain, filled in from reference TRBV5-1 and TRBJ2-3, reads KAGVTQTPRYLIKTRGQQVTLSCSPISGHRSVSWYQQTPGQGLQFLFEYFSETQRNKGNFPGRFSGRQFSNSRSEMNVSTLELGDSALYLCASSRGTGTSTDTQYFGPGTRLTVL.

The chain has TRBV30 and TRBJ2-3; the D call may be TRBD1 or TRBD2 (6 bases each). Germline V gene sequence: CDR1 GTSNPN, CDR2 SVGIG (reference sequence). The CDR3 is 13 residues long. V dropped 1 base and J dropped 4 bases, with 9 bases sitting between them. The CDR3 coding sequence is TGTGCCTGGAGTGAGGGGGGCCCAGATACGCAGTATTTT. This sequence encodes CAWSEGGPDTQYF.

The chain is built from TRBV30 and TRBJ1-6; perhaps TRBD1 as D (5 bases). The V gene's germline CDR1 is GTSNPN and CDR2 SVGIG (reference sequence). The CDR3 has 15 residues. V shed 4 bases and J shed 5 bases, with 15 bases lying between them. CDR3 residues: CAWKYWDRDNSPLHF. CDR3 bases: TGTGCCTGGAAATACTGGGACCGAGATAATTCACCCCTCCACTTT.

In this sample, this clone turned up once. The chain is built from TRBV10-3 and TRBJ1-5, with D perhaps matching TRBD1 (5 bases). Germline CDR1 is ENHRY and CDR2 is SYGVKD. The length of the CDR3 is 14 residues. Trimming took 4 bases from V and 2 from J, leaving 9 bases between them. The CDR3 DNA is TGTGCCATCAGTGCAGGGAGTGGCAATCAGCCCCAGCATTTT. Its translation: CAISAGSGNQPQHF.

This sequence joins TRBV2 and TRBJ1-6; TRBD1 matches 7 bases. V lost 5 bases, J lost 14 bases, and 6 bases stayed unmatched. In germline, CDR1 is SNHLY, CDR2 FYNNEI. The CDR3 is 12 amino acids. CDR3 loop: CASSRDSRTLHF. As DNA, the CDR3 is TGTGCCAGCAGTAGGGACAGCCGGACCCTCCACTTT.

The rearrangement links TRBV10-3 to TRBJ2-5, with D possibly matching TRBD1 (8 bases). This CDR3 is built from 16 residues. Germline CDR1 is ENHRY and CDR2 is SYGVKD. Trimming left V 3 bases short and J 7 bases short, with 21 bases between. CDR3 DNA: TGTGCCATCAGTGATTCGGACAGGGAGGGTTTGGGGACCCAGTACTTC. Its translation is CAISDSDREGLGTQYF.

This chain uses TRBV5-4 with TRBJ2-3; 14 bases are shared with TRBD2. Trimming removed 1 base from V and 4 bases from J; junction bases left unmatched: 5. The CDR3 contains 17 residues. Per germline, CDR1 SGHNT and CDR2 YYREEE (reference sequence). This chain's CDR3 is CASSLYGTSGGSDTQYF. The CDR3 region has the DNA TGTGCCAGCAGCTTGTACGGGACTAGCGGGGGCTCAGATACGCAGTATTTT.

The chain joins TRBV7-2 to TRBJ2-1, with 11 bases aligning to TRBD2. V dropped 4 bases and J dropped 2; count of bases not matched to a gene: 1. Per germline, CDR1 SGHTA and CDR2 FQGNSA. The CDR3 covers 15 residues. The CDR3 DNA is TGTGCCAGCAGCTATAGCGGGGGGGCCTACAATGAGCAGTTCTTC. Its translation: CASSYSGGAYNEQFF.

V is TRBV5-1 and J is TRBJ1-4; D remains ambiguous. CDR3 length: 15 amino acids. Per the germline V gene, CDR1 is SGHRS and CDR2 is YFSETQ. Trimming took off 7 bases at V and 8 bases at J, with 21 bases between the two ends. This chain's CDR3 is CASRHTGTNGEKLFF. The CDR3 coding sequence is TGCGCCAGCCGACACACCGGAACAAATGGCGAAAAACTGTTTTTT.

The chain recombines TRBV12-2 with TRBJ2-5; the table's D gene call, TRBD2, was not cross checked with the DNA. TRBV12-2 is a pseudogene. This CDR3 region has 17 residues. This CDR3 reads CASRLGGRESLTETQYF. The DNA for the CDR3 is TGTGCAAGTCGCTTAGGGGGGAGGGAGTCGTTGACTGAGACCCAGTACTTC.

The DNA for the CDR3 is TGTGCCAGCAGGTTAACAGGGGCCGAGCAGTACTTC. It specifies CASRLTGAEQYF. The chain employs TRBV7-9 and TRBJ2-7; 7 bases are a match to TRBD1. Germline CDR1 and CDR2: SEHNR and FQNEAQ (reference sequence). This CDR3 has 12 amino acids. Trimming took 6 bases from V and 6 from J; bases not matched to a gene: 5.

Comments on this clone: A junction boundary mismatches the germline segment, possibly from a read error. Within the sample, other DNA sequences also encode this same CDR3. This chain joins TRBV7-7 and TRBJ2-7, with 11 bases lining up with TRBD1. Germline CDR1 SSHAT, CDR2 FNYEAQ (reference sequence). This CDR3 is 15 amino acids long. CDR3 amino acids: CASSLGGTGGHEQYF. CDR3 DNA sequence: TGTGCTAGCAGCTTAGGGGGGACAGGGGGGCACGAGCAGTACTTC. Full variable domain (missing parts from reference TRBV7-7 and TRBJ2-7): GAGVSQSPRYKVTKRGQDVTLRCDPISSHATLYWYQQALGQGPEFLTYFNYEAQPDKSGLPSDRFSAERPEGSISTLTIQRTEQRDSAMYRCASSLGGTGGHEQYFGPGTRLTVT.

The rearrangement joins TRBV7-6 to TRBJ2-7; D gene unclear. The ends were cut back, 0 bases at V and 5 bases at J, with 14 bases in the middle. The CDR3 sequence is 15 residues long. Looked up from germline, CDR1 is SGHVS and CDR2 is FNYEAQ. For the CDR3, the DNA is TGTGCCAGCAGCTTAGCACGGCAGAGCCCCAACGAGCAGTACTTC. Translation gives CASSLARQSPNEQYF.

The chain couples TRBV18 to TRBJ2-7, with TRBD1 matching 7 bases. The ends lost 3 bases at V and 7 bases at J; junction bases unmatched: 12. Germline CDR1 reads KGHSH; CDR2 reads LQKENI. The CDR3 loop spans 15 amino acids. CDR3 amino acids: CASSPRQGSLGEQYF. Here the CDR3 DNA reads TGTGCCAGCTCACCCCGACAGGGTTCCTTGGGGGAGCAGTACTTC.

The chain has TRBV20-1 and TRBJ2-7; D call uncertain. Germline assignment: CDR1 DFQATT and CDR2 SNEGSKA (reference sequence). The V and J ends lost 0 bases and 7 bases respectively, with 7 bases between them. The CDR3 is 11 residues long. CDR3 nucleotides: TGCAGTGCTAGAGATTGGTCAGAGCAGTACTTC. Translation: CSARDWSEQYF.

The rearrangement links TRBV5-1 to TRBJ1-1, with D possibly being TRBD1 (5 bases). CDR1 is SGHRS, CDR2 YFSETQ, per germline. The V end was cut by 4 bases, the J end by 0 bases, with 10 bases between. The CDR3 runs 14 residues. The CDR3 nucleotides are TGCGCCAGCAGCCTGACAGAAATGAACACTGAAGCTTTCTTT. Protein: CASSLTEMNTEAFF.

The V call is TRBV5-8, the J call TRBJ1-2, with D maybe TRBD1 (5 bases). Between the trimmed V and J ends, which lost 4 bases and 2 bases, there was a span of 18 bases. The germline V gene has CDR1 SGHTS and CDR2 YDEGEE. This CDR3 contains 16 residues. CDR3 loop: CASSTSGLAVNYGYTF. The CDR3 region has the DNA TGTGCCAGCAGCACTTCGGGACTTGCAGTAAACTATGGCTACACCTTC.

The chain is built from TRBV19 and TRBJ2-1; TRBD2 matches 9 bases. From germline, CDR1 is LNHDA and CDR2 SQIVND (reference sequence). The CDR3 totals 13 residues. V lost 4 bases to trimming and J lost 5 bases; unmatched junction nucleotides: 0. CDR3 sequence reads: CASSKRGDNEQFF. As DNA, the CDR3 is TGTGCCAGTAGTAAGCGGGGGGACAATGAGCAGTTCTTC.

The chain joins TRBV20-1 to TRBJ2-7; D is undetermined. V dropped 5 bases and J dropped 6 bases, with 8 bases sitting between them. This CDR3 is 10 amino acids long. From germline, CDR1 is DFQATT and CDR2 SNEGSKA (reference sequence). The CDR3 spells CSAPGREQYF. CDR3 nucleotides: TGCAGTGCTCCCGGCCGCGAGCAGTACTTC.

This chain uses TRBV14 with TRBJ2-1; 10 bases agree with TRBD2. The CDR3 totals 15 residues. Germline CDR1 and CDR2: SGHDN and FVKESK. V was clipped by 7 bases and J by 6 bases; unmatched bases: 9. CDR3 DNA: TGTGCCAGCACCGAACAACTAGCGGGAATCAATGAGCAGTTCTTC. Amino acids: CASTEQLAGINEQFF.

The sample holds one count of this clone. The rearrangement links TRBV2 to TRBJ2-2; D gene ambiguous. The CDR3 length is 14 residues. Trimming removed 3 bases from V and 7 bases from J, with 12 bases in between. Germline V gene data show CDR1 as SNHLY and CDR2 as FYNNEI. The CDR3 region is CASSEENWGGELFF. The CDR3 bases are TGTGCCAGCAGTGAGGAGAATTGGGGCGGGGAGCTGTTTTTT.

The chain joins TRBV7-2 to TRBJ2-1; TRBD1 or TRBD2 may be the D gene (5 bases each). With 4 bases removed from V and 0 bases from J, the gap between germline ends came to 10 bases. Germline V gene sequence: CDR1 SGHTA, CDR2 FQGNSA. The CDR3 has 15 residues. The CDR3 loop is CASSSGRRSYNEQFF. In DNA, the CDR3 is TGTGCCAGCAGCTCGGGACGCCGCTCCTACAATGAGCAGTTCTTC. The whole variable domain, remainder taken from reference TRBV7-2 and TRBJ2-1, is GAGVSQSPSNKVTEKGKDVELRCDPISGHTALYWYRQSLGQGLEFLIYFQGNSAPDKSGLPSDRFSAERTGGSVSTLTIQRTQQEDSAVYLCASSSGRRSYNEQFFGPGTRLTVL.

The chain recombines TRBV18 with TRBJ2-1, with 7 nucleotides matching TRBD2. This CDR3 comprises 16 residues. Germline values: CDR1 KGHSH, CDR2 LQKENI. Trimming cost V 6 bases and J 0 bases; bases outside gene matches: 8. Here the CDR3 reads CASSPGRGSSYNEQFF. CDR3 sequence (DNA): TGTGCCAGCTCCCCGGGGCGGGGGAGCTCCTACAATGAGCAGTTCTTC.

The V and J genes are TRBV30 and TRBJ2-1; TRBD2 is a possible D gene (5 bases). Trimming took 0 bases from V and 3 from J, leaving 12 bases between them. Germline V gene sequence: CDR1 GTSNPN, CDR2 SVGIG (reference sequence). The length of the CDR3 is 15 residues. The CDR3 protein is CAWSVASNFYNEQFF. CDR3 in DNA: TGTGCCTGGAGTGTAGCTAGCAATTTCTACAATGAGCAGTTCTTC.

V gene TRBV10-1 combines with J gene TRBJ2-3, with D hard to call. The V and J ends lost 2 bases and 2 bases respectively, with 5 bases between them. The CDR3 runs to 13 residues. CDR1 WNHNN and CDR2 SYGVQD come from the germline V gene (reference sequence). CDR3 DNA: TGCGCCAGCAGTGAGGGGAACACAGATACGCAGTATTTT. This translates into CASSEGNTDTQYF.